This TCR beta chain was sequenced in a study of blood T cell repertoires in COVID-19. Across the whole study: Some COVID-19 samples were acute and others convalescent; all came from the United States, Italy and Spain. Sources were T cells, B-cell-depleted T cells, or PBMCs; the material itself was cDNA or gDNA.

After removal of 1 base from V and 6 bases from J, the junction contained 21 bases not matched to a gene. Germline V lookup: CDR1 MGHRA, CDR2 YSYEKL. This CDR3 has 21 amino acids. The sample holds one count of this clone. As originally analysed: Amplified reference gene primers provided the basis for estimating nucleated cell counts. Assay: immunoSEQ multiplex PCR; the TCRdb copy retains only in-frame clones and omits some. That table furnishes V, J and clone size, whereas the DNA furnished D and trimming. The sample has approximately 300,000 clones; approximately 90% are singletons. The chain links TRBV4-1 to TRBJ1-5; 10 bases are a match to TRBD1. The receptor comes from a woman aged 40 to 49 with acute or convalescent COVID-19. The specimen sequenced was peripheral blood. Here the CDR3 DNA reads TGCGCCAGCAGCCAAGTAATCGCTTGGGGACAGGGGTCCCCAGAAGGTCAGCCCCAGCATTTT. Its protein is CASSQVIAWGQGSPEGQPQHF.